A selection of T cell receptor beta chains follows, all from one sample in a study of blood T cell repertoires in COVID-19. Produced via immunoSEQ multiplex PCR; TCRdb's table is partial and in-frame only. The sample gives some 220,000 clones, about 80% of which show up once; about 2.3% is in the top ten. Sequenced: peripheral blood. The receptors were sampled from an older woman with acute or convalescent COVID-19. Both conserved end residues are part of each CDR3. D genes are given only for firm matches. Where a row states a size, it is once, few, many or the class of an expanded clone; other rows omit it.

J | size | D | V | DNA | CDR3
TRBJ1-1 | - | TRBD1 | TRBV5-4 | TGTGCCAGCAGTACCGGGACAGGGATGAGAGCTTTCTTT | CASSTGTGMRAFF
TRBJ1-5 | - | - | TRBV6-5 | TGTGCCAGCAGTTCAGGTACCAATCAGCCCCAGCATTTT | CASSSGTNQPQHF
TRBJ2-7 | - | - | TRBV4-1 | TGCGCCAGCAGCCTAAGCCCAGGTTGGGACGAGCAGTACTTC | CASSLSPGWDEQYF
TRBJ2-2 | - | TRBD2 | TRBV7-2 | TGTGCCAGCAGCTTAGGTGGCGGGGGGACCGGGGAGCTGTTTTTT | CASSLGGGGTGELFF
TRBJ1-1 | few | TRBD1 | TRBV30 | TGTGCCTGGACCCGGACAGGGGTCCTCATGAACACTGAAGCTTTCTTT | CAWTRTGVLMNTEAFF
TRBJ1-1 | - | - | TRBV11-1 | TGTGCCAGCAGCTTGGGAGTTGAAGCTTTCTTT | CASSLGVEAFF
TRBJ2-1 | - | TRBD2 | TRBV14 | TGTGCCAGCAGCGCGCGGGGGGGCTTTAACAATGAGCAGTTCTTC | CASSARGGFNNEQFF
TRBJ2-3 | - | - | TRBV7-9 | TGTGCCAGCAGCTTCGACAGGTACACAGATACGCAGTATTTT | CASSFDRYTDTQYF
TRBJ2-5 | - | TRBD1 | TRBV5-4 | TGTGCCAGCAGCCAGGAAGGGACAGGGCAAGAGACCCAGTACTTC | CASSQEGTGQETQYF
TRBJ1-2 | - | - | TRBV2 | TGTGCCAGCAGTCTCTGGGGAGGAGGCTACACCTTC | CASSLWGGGYTF
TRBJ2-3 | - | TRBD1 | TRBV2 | TGTGCCAGCAGGGGACAGGGGGCACTCACAGATACGCAGTATTTT | CASRGQGALTDTQYF
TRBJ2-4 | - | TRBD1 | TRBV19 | TGTGCCAGTAGTCAGGACAGGGGGCAGGCCAAAAACATTCAGTACTTC | CASSQDRGQAKNIQYF
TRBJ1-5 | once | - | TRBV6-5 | TGTGCCAGCAGCCAGGATTACCAGCCCCAGCATTTT | CASSQDYQPQHF
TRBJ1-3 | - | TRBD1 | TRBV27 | TGTGCCAGCAGTGCGGACAGGGGTAGAAACACCATATATTTT | CASSADRGRNTIYF
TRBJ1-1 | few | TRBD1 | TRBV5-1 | TGCGCCAGCAGCTTGCAGGGGGCGCATTACGGCACTGAAGCTTTCTTT | CASSLQGAHYGTEAFF
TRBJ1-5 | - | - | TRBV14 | TGTGCCAGCAGCCGGCAGGGAATAAATCAGCCCCAGCATTTT | CASSRQGINQPQHF
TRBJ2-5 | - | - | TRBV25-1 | TGTGCCAGCGGACCGGGGGAGACCCAGTACTTC | CASGPGETQYF
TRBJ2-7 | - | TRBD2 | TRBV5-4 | TGTGCCAGCAGCTTGGGGGGACTATCCTACGTAGAGCAGTACTTC | CASSLGGLSYVEQYF
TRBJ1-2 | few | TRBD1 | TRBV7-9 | TGTGCCAGCATAACCGACCGGGACAGGGAAGATGGCTACACCTTC | CASITDRDREDGYTF
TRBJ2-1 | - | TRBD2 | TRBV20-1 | TGCAGTGCTAGTCGCCGGGGGGGGGAATACAATGAGCAGTTCTTC | CSASRRGGEYNEQFF
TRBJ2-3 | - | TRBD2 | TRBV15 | TGTGCCACCAGCATTGCGGGGGGCGGCACAGATACGCAGTATTTT | CATSIAGGGTDTQYF
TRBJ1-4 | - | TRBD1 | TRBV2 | TGTGCCAGCAGAGGACAGGGGAGTGAAAAACTGTTTTTT | CASRGQGSEKLFF
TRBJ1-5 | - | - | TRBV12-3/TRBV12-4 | TGTGCCAGCACCCGGGGGAATCAGCCCCAGCATTTT | CASTRGNQPQHF
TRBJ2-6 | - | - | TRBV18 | TGTGCCAGCTCACCACCGACTCCCGTCTCTGGGGCCAACGTCCTGACTTTC | CASSPPTPVSGANVLTF
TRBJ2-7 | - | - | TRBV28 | TGTGCCAGCAGTGTAGGGGGACACGAGCAGTACTTC | CASSVGGHEQYF
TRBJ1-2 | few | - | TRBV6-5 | TGTGCCAGCAGTTTGGGCTTGGCCTATGGCTACACCTTC | CASSLGLAYGYTF
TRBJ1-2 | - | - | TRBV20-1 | TGCAGTGCTAGCAGAGGGTATGGCTACACCTTC | CSASRGYGYTF
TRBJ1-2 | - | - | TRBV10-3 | TGTGCCATCAGTGAAAGACAGACCGACTATGGCTACACCTTC | CAISERQTDYGYTF
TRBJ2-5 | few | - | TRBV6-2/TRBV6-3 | TGTGCCAGCAGCCCGACACCGGAAGAGACCCAGTACTTC | CASSPTPEETQYF